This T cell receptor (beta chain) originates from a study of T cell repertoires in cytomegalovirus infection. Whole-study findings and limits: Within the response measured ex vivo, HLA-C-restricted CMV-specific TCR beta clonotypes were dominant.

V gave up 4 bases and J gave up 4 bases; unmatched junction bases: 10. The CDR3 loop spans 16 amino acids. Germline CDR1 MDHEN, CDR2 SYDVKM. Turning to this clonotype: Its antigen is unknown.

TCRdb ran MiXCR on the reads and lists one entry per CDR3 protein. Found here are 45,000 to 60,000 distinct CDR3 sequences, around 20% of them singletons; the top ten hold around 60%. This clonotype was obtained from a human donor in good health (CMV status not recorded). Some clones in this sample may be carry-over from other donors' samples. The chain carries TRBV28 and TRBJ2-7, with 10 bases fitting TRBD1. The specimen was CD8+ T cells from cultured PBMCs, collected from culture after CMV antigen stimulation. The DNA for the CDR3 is TGTGCCAGCAGTTCGCCGAGCGGGACAGGGGATTACGAGCAGTACTTC. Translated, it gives CASSSPSGTGDYEQYF.